The 29 T cell receptor beta chains below all came from one sample that was sequenced in a study of T cell repertoires in cytomegalovirus infection. MiXCR, run by TCRdb on the reads, gives a single entry per CDR3 protein. The table has 360,000 or so distinct CDR3 sequences, roughly a third seen once. These TCRs are of unknown antigen specificity. Here the sequenced sample was cultured PBMCs, taken from culture after CMV antigen stimulation. These receptors all stem from a human donor in good health (CMV status not recorded). Some clones in this sample may be carry-over from other donors' samples.

This clonotype appeared a single time. The chain combines TRBV19 with TRBJ1-1; D gene ambiguous. The CDR3 consists of 14 residues. Trimming pared 1 base from V and 8 bases from J, leaving 14 bases between. Germline V gene sequence: CDR1 LNHDA, CDR2 SQIVND (reference sequence). CDR3 DNA: TGTGCCAGTAGTATAGGGGTCGGCGGATTCGAAGCTTTCTTT. Amino acids: CASSIGVGGFEAFF.

The chain uses TRBV20-1 and TRBJ1-1; D not certain. Per the germline V gene, CDR1 is DFQATT and CDR2 is SNEGSKA (reference sequence). Trimming left V 3 bases short and J 1 base short, with 12 bases between. CDR3 length: 14 amino acids. CDR3 region: CSASPSLGNTEAFF. CDR3 bases: TGCAGTGCTAGCCCTAGCCTGGGGAACACTGAAGCTTTCTTT.

The rearrangement joins TRBV27 to TRBJ2-3, with unresolved D. Germline V gene lookup returns CDR1 MNHEY and CDR2 SMNVEV (reference sequence). There are 14 residues in the CDR3. V lost 3 bases, J lost 5 bases, and 12 bases lay in between. CDR3 in DNA: TGTGCCAGCAGTTTTTTGGGTAAAGGAGATACGCAGTATTTT. It encodes CASSFLGKGDTQYF.

The rearrangement joins TRBV24-1 to TRBJ2-1; D might be TRBD1 (5 bases). The CDR3 loop spans 16 amino acids. In germline, CDR1 is KGHDR, CDR2 SFDVKD. V was cut by 1 base and J by 0 bases, with 9 bases left in between. CDR3 protein: CATSDFKGPSYNEQFF. The CDR3 DNA sequence: TGTGCCACCAGTGATTTTAAGGGGCCCTCCTACAATGAGCAGTTCTTC.

V usage is TRBV10-3 and J usage is TRBJ1-2, with D possibly being TRBD1 (6 bases). Trimming pared 6 bases from V and 4 bases from J, leaving 12 bases between. Germline values: CDR1 ENHRY, CDR2 SYGVKD. The CDR3 length is 13 residues. Here the CDR3 reads CAIRGGQAYGYTF. The CDR3 DNA follows: TGTGCCATCAGGGGGGGGCAAGCCTATGGCTACACCTTC.

CDR3 bases: TGCGCCAGCAGCCAAGATATGGGGACTAGACAGGGTAGGGCCACAGATACGCAGTATTTT. Encoded protein: CASSQDMGTRQGRATDTQYF. The chain uses TRBV4-3 and TRBJ2-3; D is possibly TRBD2 (8 bases). V was cut by 0 bases and J by 2 bases, with 24 bases left in between. The germline V gene encodes CDR1 LGHNA and CDR2 YSLEER. The CDR3 is 20 residues long.

This clonotype was picked up a small number of times. The chain is built from TRBV12-3 or TRBV12-4 and TRBJ1-2; 9 bases align to TRBD1. V lost 5 bases, J lost 3 bases, and 10 bases stayed unmatched. CDR3 length: 16 amino acids. As DNA, the CDR3 is TGTGCCAGCAGTCCCGCCGGGACAGGGTTTGACTATGGCTACACCTTC. This gives the protein CASSPAGTGFDYGYTF.

V and J are TRBV28 and TRBJ2-5; D is undetermined. With 3 bases removed from V and 5 bases from J, the gap between germline ends came to 16 bases. Germline V gene data show CDR1 as MDHEN and CDR2 as SYDVKM. This CDR3 is built from 15 residues. The CDR3 DNA reads as TGTGCCAGCAGTTTCGTGAGCGTCCAGAGGGAGACCCAGTACTTC. Protein product: CASSFVSVQRETQYF. Drawing the rest from reference TRBV28 and TRBJ2-5, the complete variable domain is DVKVTQSSRYLVKRTGEKVFLECVQDMDHENMFWYRQDPGLGLRLIYFSYDVKMKEKGDIPEGYSVSREKKERFSLILESASTNQTSMYLCASSFVSVQRETQYFGPGTRLLVL.

The rearrangement joins TRBV11-2 to TRBJ2-7; D gene ambiguous. Germline CDR1 is SGHAT and CDR2 is FQNNGV. The CDR3 runs to 14 residues. The V gene lost 4 bases and the J gene lost 0 bases, with 10 bases spanning the gap. CDR3 DNA: TGTGCCAGCAGCTCTTTGACGAGCTCCTACGAGCAGTACGTC. As protein: CASSSLTSSYEQYV.

This clonotype was recorded a few times. In DNA form, the CDR3 reads TGTGCCAGCAGCGTCCGTAGCGGGGGGACCGGGGAGCTGTTTTTT. Its translation: CASSVRSGGTGELFF. The chain has TRBV9 and TRBJ2-2; 10 nucleotides line up with TRBD2. The CDR3 sequence is 15 residues long. The J segment lost 5 bases and the V segment lost 2 bases, leaving 3 bases of the junction unmatched. CDR1 is SGDLS, CDR2 YYNGEE, per germline.

CDR3 sequence reads: CASSQTGSYEQYF. CDR3 DNA: TGTGCCAGCAGCCAGACAGGCTCCTACGAGCAGTACTTC. The rearrangement links TRBV5-4 to TRBJ2-7; D possibly corresponds to TRBD1 (6 bases). The CDR3 is 13 amino acids. Germline-derived CDR1 and CDR2 are SGHNT and YYREEE (reference sequence). The germline V and J ends were trimmed by 4 bases and 0 bases, with 8 bases remaining between them.

The chain joins TRBV5-3 to TRBJ2-3; 10 bases are a match to TRBD2. TRBV5-3 is sorted into the ORF group, with uncertain function. J was trimmed by 4 bases and V by 8 bases; bases with no gene match: 13. CDR3 length equals 16 residues. The CDR3, as DNA: TGTGCCAGCAGGCTCGGTAGCGGGAGGAGCGCAGATACGCAGTATTTT. As protein: CASRLGSGRSADTQYF.

The chain joins TRBV6-5 to TRBJ2-3; TRBD1 is a possible D gene (6 bases). The CDR3 has 16 residues. Deletions cut 0 bases from V and 3 bases from J, with 13 bases between. CDR1 is MNHEY and CDR2 is SVGAGI in the germline V gene. This CDR3 reads CASSYSNRAATDTQYF. The CDR3 bases are TGTGCCAGCAGTTACTCCAACAGGGCTGCAACAGATACGCAGTATTTT.

The rearrangement joins TRBV14 to TRBJ2-1, with TRBD2 matching 7 bases. V lost 2 bases and J lost 8; bases outside the gene matches: 3. Per germline, CDR1 SGHDN and CDR2 FVKESK. The CDR3 has 13 residues. DNA of the CDR3: TGTGCCAGCAGCCAACGACTAGCTGATGAGCAGTTCTTC. Its protein is CASSQRLADEQFF.

V usage is TRBV29-1 and J usage is TRBJ2-5; 10 bases agree with TRBD1. Germline V gives CDR1 SQVTM, CDR2 ANQGSEA. Trimming took 7 bases from V and 1 from J; bases not matched to a gene: 0. The CDR3 has 12 residues. Here the CDR3 reads CSGTGGQETQYF. The CDR3 bases are TGCAGCGGGACAGGGGGCCAAGAGACCCAGTACTTC.

This clonotype was observed a handful of times. DNA for the CDR3: TGTGCCAGCAGCCCCGGCGTAGGGGACGTTATGAACACTGAAGCTTTCTTT. It translates to CASSPGVGDVMNTEAFF. The chain carries TRBV5-4 and TRBJ1-1, with D perhaps matching TRBD1 (5 bases). The V end was cut by 4 bases, the J end by 0 bases, with 19 bases between. In germline, CDR1 is SGHNT, CDR2 YYREEE (reference sequence). The length of the CDR3 is 17 residues. Filled out from reference TRBV5-4 and TRBJ1-1, the complete variable domain reads ETGVTQSPTHLIKTRGQQVTLRCSSQSGHNTVSWYQQALGQGPQFIFQYYREEENGRGNFPPRFSGLQFPNYSSELNVNALELDDSALYLCASSPGVGDVMNTEAFFGQGTRLTVV.

This clonotype was found many times. V is TRBV5-1 and J is TRBJ2-7; TRBD1 matches 7 bases. Germline V lookup: CDR1 SGHRS, CDR2 YFSETQ. CDR3 length: 14 residues. V lost 5 bases to trimming and J lost 1 base; unmatched junction nucleotides: 6. The CDR3 coding sequence is TGCGCCAGCAGGGGGACAGTTGGATCCTACGAGCAGTACTTC. Its translation: CASRGTVGSYEQYF.

The chain is built from TRBV7-8 and TRBJ2-1; a weak D match, TRBD2 (5 bases). V was cut by 1 base and J by 13 bases, with 11 bases left in between. From germline, CDR1 is SGHVS and CDR2 FQNEAQ. The CDR3 is 12 amino acids. CDR3 DNA sequence: TGTGCCAGCAGCTTAGGCGGTCCGGGACAGTTCTTC. Translated: CASSLGGPGQFF.

This clonotype was recorded a few times. The V and J genes are TRBV28 and TRBJ2-7; 11 bases align to TRBD2. Per germline, CDR1 MDHEN and CDR2 SYDVKM. This CDR3 has 19 amino acids. The V gene end was trimmed by 4 bases and the J gene end by 3 bases; junction bases not matched to a gene: 17. CDR3 sequence: CASSSLPFFSGRASYEQYF. CDR3 coding DNA: TGTGCCAGCAGTTCACTACCTTTTTTTAGCGGGAGGGCAAGCTACGAGCAGTACTTC. The full variable domain, rest sourced from reference TRBV28 and TRBJ2-7, is DVKVTQSSRYLVKRTGEKVFLECVQDMDHENMFWYRQDPGLGLRLIYFSYDVKMKEKGDIPEGYSVSREKKERFSLILESASTNQTSMYLCASSSLPFFSGRASYEQYFGPGTRLTVT.

This chain uses TRBV9 with TRBJ1-1; 8 nucleotides agree with TRBD1. The V and J ends lost 0 bases and 3 bases, in that order; junction bases with no gene match: 4. This CDR3 contains 15 residues. CDR1 and CDR2 from the germline V gene are SGDLS and YYNGEE. The CDR3 region has the DNA TGTGCCAGCAGCGTAGACGCGACAGGGGACACTGAAGCTTTCTTT. Translation: CASSVDATGDTEAFF.

The CDR3 DNA reads TGTGCCAGCAGTCCGCAAGGACGGATTTCCTACAATGAGCAGTTCTTC. Its protein product is CASSPQGRISYNEQFF. The chain has TRBV27 and TRBJ2-1; D ambiguous. The ends were cut back, 5 bases at V and 1 base at J, with 15 bases in the middle. CDR3 length equals 16 residues. Germline lookup yields CDR1 MNHEY and CDR2 SMNVEV (reference sequence).

The CDR3 loop reads CASSRYLEAFF. The CDR3 nucleotides are TGTGCCAGCAGTAGATACCTTGAAGCTTTCTTT. The chain carries TRBV2 and TRBJ1-1; no reliable D call. This CDR3 has 11 amino acids. V lost 5 bases and J 7 bases, leaving 8 bases between the germline ends. Looked up from germline, CDR1 is SNHLY and CDR2 is FYNNEI.

This clonotype was seen many times. The genes are TRBV7-2 and TRBJ2-1; D unresolved. V dropped 2 bases and J dropped 1 base, with 12 bases sitting between them. Looked up from germline, CDR1 is SGHTA and CDR2 is FQGNSA. The CDR3 has 16 residues. This CDR3 reads CASSLFWGKSYNEQFF. Written as DNA, the CDR3 is TGTGCCAGCAGCTTATTTTGGGGTAAATCCTACAATGAGCAGTTCTTC.

The chain is built from TRBV11-3 and TRBJ2-2; 11 nucleotides agree with TRBD1. Germline-derived CDR1 and CDR2 are SGHNT and YENEEA. This CDR3 contains 16 residues. V shed 5 bases and J 8 bases; nucleotides not matched to a gene: 10. The chain's CDR3 is CASSPRTGGLGGELFF. The CDR3 DNA reads TGTGCCAGCAGCCCAAGGACAGGGGGCTTAGGTGGGGAGCTGTTTTTT.

The chain combines TRBV6-2 or TRBV6-3 with TRBJ2-5; D ambiguous. The length of the CDR3 is 13 residues. V shed 4 bases and J shed 4 bases, with 10 bases lying between them. Germline assignment: CDR1 MNHEY and CDR2 SVGEGT. The CDR3 sequence: CASSSRHRETQYF. For the CDR3, the DNA is TGTGCCAGCAGTTCACGACACCGAGAGACCCAGTACTTC.

This clonotype was counted only a few times. This may be a read error: a much more frequent sequence differs by one nucleotide. This rearrangement joins TRBV6-5 to TRBJ1-6; D not resolved. This CDR3 has 17 amino acids. CDR1 and CDR2 (germline): MNHEY, SVGAGI. Here the CDR3 DNA reads TGTGTCAGCCAAAAGGGTGGCATCCTCTCCTATAATTCACCCCTCCACTTT. It is translated as CVSQKGGILSYNSPLHF.

The gene calls are TRBV19 and TRBJ2-1, with 8 nucleotides matching TRBD2. This CDR3 is built from 15 residues. Trimming at V came to 3 bases and at J to 5 bases, leaving 6 bases not matched to a gene. From germline, CDR1 is LNHDA and CDR2 SQIVND (reference sequence). CDR3 DNA: TGTGCCAGTAGTATGGGACTAGTTTCCAACAATGAGCAGTTCTTC. It is translated as CASSMGLVSNNEQFF.

The genes are TRBV6-1 and TRBJ2-3; D not certain. This CDR3 spans 15 amino acids. Germline assignment: CDR1 MNHNS and CDR2 SASEGT. V was trimmed by 6 bases and J by 2 bases, leaving 15 bases between them. DNA for the CDR3: TGTGCCAGCAGAACCGAATATAGGGCCACAGATACGCAGTATTTT. Translating it yields CASRTEYRATDTQYF.

The rearrangement joins TRBV20-1 to TRBJ2-1, with 12 bases fitting TRBD2. The V segment lost 3 bases and the J segment 8 bases; nucleotides outside the gene matches: 11. Germline V gene lookup returns CDR1 DFQATT and CDR2 SNEGSKA (reference sequence). This CDR3 region has 16 residues. CDR3 loop: CSASDSSGRALDEQFF. The CDR3 nucleotides are TGCAGTGCTAGCGACTCTAGCGGGAGGGCCCTCGATGAGCAGTTCTTC.